This TCR beta chain appears in the sequencing data of a study of blood T cell repertoires in COVID-19. Overall study context: Material from acute and convalescent COVID-19 was sourced from the United States, Italy and Spain.

In the original workflow: Amplified reference gene primers provided the basis for estimating nucleated cell counts. Sequencing was performed with immunoSEQ multiplex PCR; in TCRdb, only in-frame clones are kept and a portion is missing. That table supplies the V and J calls and clone size; D and trimming were determined from the DNA. The top ten clones hold less than 2% of a sample with 150,000 to 200,000 clones, roughly 84% of them seen once. Germline-derived CDR1 and CDR2 are MNHEY and SVGEGT. V trimming: 0 bases; J trimming: 6 bases; junction bases outside the gene matches: 5. The CDR3 covers 15 residues.

The sample was peripheral blood. V usage is TRBV6-2 or TRBV6-3 and J usage is TRBJ2-7; TRBD2 aligns across 10 bases. This receptor was obtained from a human donor in a cohort sampled during active COVID-19. The CDR3, as DNA: TGTGCCAGCAGTTACTCCTCTAGCGGGAGTTTCGAGCAGTACTTC. Translated, it gives CASSYSSSGSFEQYF.